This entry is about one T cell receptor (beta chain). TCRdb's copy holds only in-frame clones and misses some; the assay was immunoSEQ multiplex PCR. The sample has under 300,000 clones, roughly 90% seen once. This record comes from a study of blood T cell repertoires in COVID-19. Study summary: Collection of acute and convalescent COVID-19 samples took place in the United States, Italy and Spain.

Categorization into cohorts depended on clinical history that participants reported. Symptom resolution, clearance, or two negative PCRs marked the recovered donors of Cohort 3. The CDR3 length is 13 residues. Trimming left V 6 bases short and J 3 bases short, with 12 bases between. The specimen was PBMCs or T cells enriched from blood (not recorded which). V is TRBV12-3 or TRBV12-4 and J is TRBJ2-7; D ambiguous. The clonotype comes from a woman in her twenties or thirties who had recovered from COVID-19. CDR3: CASSIIPGYEQYF. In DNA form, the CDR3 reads TGTGCCAGCAGCATAATACCAGGCTACGAGCAGTACTTC.